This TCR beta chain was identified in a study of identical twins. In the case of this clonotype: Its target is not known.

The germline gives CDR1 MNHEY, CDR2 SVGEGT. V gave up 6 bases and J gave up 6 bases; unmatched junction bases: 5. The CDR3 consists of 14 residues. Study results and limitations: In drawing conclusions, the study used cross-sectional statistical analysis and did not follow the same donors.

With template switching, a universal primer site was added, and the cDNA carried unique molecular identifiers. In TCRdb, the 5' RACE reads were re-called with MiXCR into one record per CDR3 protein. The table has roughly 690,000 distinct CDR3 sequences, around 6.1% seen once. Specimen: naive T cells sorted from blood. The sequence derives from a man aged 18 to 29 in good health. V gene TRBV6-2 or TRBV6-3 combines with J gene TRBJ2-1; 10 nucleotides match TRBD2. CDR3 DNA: TGTGCCAGCAGGGTTAGCGGGAGGAGCAATGAGCAGTTCTTC. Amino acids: CASRVSGRSNEQFF.